This T cell receptor beta chain was sequenced in a study of blood T cell repertoires in COVID-19. The germline V gene has CDR1 SGHRS and CDR2 YFSETQ. V lost 5 bases and J lost 5, with 19 bases in between. The CDR3 loop spans 16 amino acids. Residents of about 25 US areas, aged about 18 to 95 years, made up the participants. The method was immunoSEQ multiplex PCR; TCRdb's version includes in-frame clones alone and lacks a portion of them. The sample consists of some 300,000 clones, just under 90% of them appearing once. The sequence derives from a woman in her thirties who had recovered from COVID-19. Sequencing input: PBMCs or T cells enriched from blood (not recorded which). The chain joins TRBV5-1 to TRBJ1-4, with D perhaps TRBD1 (6 bases). This CDR3 is CASSRSTTGPNEKLFF. The DNA of the CDR3 is TGCGCCAGCAGTCGTTCTACGACAGGCCCGAATGAAAAACTGTTTTTT.